One sample yielded the 5 T cell receptor beta chains listed below, sequenced in a study of OX40 agonist ivuxolimab in advanced cancers. Assay used: immunoSEQ multiplex PCR; TCRdb lists only in-frame clones, some missing. Here the sample spans 50,000 to 75,000 clones, 86% being singletons. Source: CD4+ or CD8+ T cells sorted from blood, taken in a trial of the OX40 agonist ivuxolimab. These receptors came from an adult with an advanced solid tumor such as melanoma, head and neck, liver or kidney cancer.

The chain combines TRBV15 with TRBJ2-5, with unresolved D. Germline-derived CDR1 and CDR2 are LNHNV and YYDKDF (reference sequence). The CDR3 length is 13 residues. V gave up 6 bases and J gave up 5 bases, with 13 bases separating them. CDR3 nucleotides: TGTGCCACCAGGGCGACAATGCAGGAGACCCAGTACTTC. Residues: CATRATMQETQYF.

The chain is built from TRBV6-1 and TRBJ2-3; 14 bases are a match to TRBD2. Trimming took 4 bases from V and 6 from J; bases not matched to a gene: 6. CDR3 length equals 16 residues. Per germline, CDR1 MNHNS and CDR2 SASEGT. As DNA, the CDR3 is TGTGCCAGCAGTGCATGGACTAGCGGGGGGTTTGATACGCAGTATTTT. Translating it yields CASSAWTSGGFDTQYF.

V usage is TRBV7-9 and J usage is TRBJ2-5, with 7 positions matching TRBD1. The germline V gene encodes CDR1 SEHNR and CDR2 FQNEAQ (reference sequence). The CDR3 has 15 amino acids. The V gene end was trimmed by 6 bases and the J gene end by 5 bases; junction bases not matched to a gene: 12. The CDR3 sequence is CASRRGRTGAETQYF. The CDR3 bases are TGTGCCAGCAGACGAGGCCGGACAGGCGCGGAGACCCAGTACTTC. The full variable domain, completed using reference TRBV7-9 and TRBJ2-5, is DTGVSQNPRHKITKRGQNVTFRCDPISEHNRLYWYRQTLGQGPEFLTYFQNEAQLEKSRLLSDRFSAERPKGSFSTLEIQRTEQGDSAMYLCASRRGRTGAETQYFGPGTRLLVL.

The DNA for the CDR3 is TGCGCCAGCAGCCAAGTTGCGGGGGTGGGTGTGGGGGAGCTGTTTTTT. Encoded protein: CASSQVAGVGVGELFF. This chain uses TRBV4-3 with TRBJ2-2, with TRBD2 matching 7 bases. Per the germline V gene, CDR1 is LGHNA and CDR2 is YSLEER. Germline trimming cut 1 base from V and 8 bases from J; bases unmatched to any gene: 10. The CDR3 is 16 amino acids.

The V call is TRBV9, the J call TRBJ2-3; the D is unclear. Looked up from germline, CDR1 is SGDLS and CDR2 is YYNGEE. V dropped 4 bases and J dropped 1 base, with 10 bases sitting between them. The CDR3 length is 14 residues. CDR3 loop: CASSKATGTDTQYF. The CDR3 DNA reads as TGTGCCAGCAGCAAAGCAACGGGCACAGATACGCAGTATTTT.